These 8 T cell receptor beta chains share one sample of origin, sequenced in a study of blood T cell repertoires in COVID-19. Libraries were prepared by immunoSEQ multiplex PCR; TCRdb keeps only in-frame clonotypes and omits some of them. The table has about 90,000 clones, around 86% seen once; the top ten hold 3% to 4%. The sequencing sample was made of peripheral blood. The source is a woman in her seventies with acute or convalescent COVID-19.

CDR3 residues: CASSHSDRDQSGPQHF. The DNA for the CDR3 is TGCGCCAGCAGCCATAGTGACAGGGACCAATCAGGGCCCCAGCATTTT. The gene calls are TRBV4-1 and TRBJ1-5; TRBD1 matches at 7 bases. This CDR3 spans 16 amino acids. J gave up 9 bases and V 3 bases, and 14 bases lay outside the gene matches. Germline lookup yields CDR1 MGHRA and CDR2 YSYEKL.

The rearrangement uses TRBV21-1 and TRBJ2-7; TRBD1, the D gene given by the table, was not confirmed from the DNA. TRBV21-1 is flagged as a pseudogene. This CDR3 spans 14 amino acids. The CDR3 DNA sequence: TGTGCCAGCAGCAAAGTCCCAGGGAACCACGAGCAGTACGTC. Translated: CASSKVPGNHEQYV.

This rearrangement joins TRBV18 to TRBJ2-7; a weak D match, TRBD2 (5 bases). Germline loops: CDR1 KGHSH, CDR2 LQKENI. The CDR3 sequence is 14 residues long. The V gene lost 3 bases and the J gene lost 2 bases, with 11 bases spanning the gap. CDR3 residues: CASSPPGWTYEQYF. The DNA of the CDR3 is TGTGCCAGCTCACCCCCGGGGTGGACCTACGAGCAGTACTTC.

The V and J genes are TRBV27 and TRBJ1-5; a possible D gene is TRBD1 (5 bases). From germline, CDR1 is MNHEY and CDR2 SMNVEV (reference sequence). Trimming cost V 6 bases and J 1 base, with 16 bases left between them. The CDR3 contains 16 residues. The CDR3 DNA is TGTGCCAGCAGGCGCCGGGGGGTTGGGAGCAATCAGCCCCAGCATTTT. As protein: CASRRRGVGSNQPQHF.

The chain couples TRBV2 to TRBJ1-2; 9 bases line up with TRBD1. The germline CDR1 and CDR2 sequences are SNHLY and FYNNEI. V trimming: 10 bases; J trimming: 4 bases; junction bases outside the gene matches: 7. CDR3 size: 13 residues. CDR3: CATQGQGTYGYTF. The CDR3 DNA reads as TGTGCCACCCAAGGACAGGGGACCTATGGCTACACCTTC.

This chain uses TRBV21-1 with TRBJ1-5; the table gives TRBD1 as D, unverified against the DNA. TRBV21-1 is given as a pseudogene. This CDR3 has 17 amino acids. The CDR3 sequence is CASSKVETGGCNQPQHF. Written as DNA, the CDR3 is TGTGCCAGCAGCAAAGTGGAGACAGGGGGCTGCAATCAGCCCCAGCATTTT.

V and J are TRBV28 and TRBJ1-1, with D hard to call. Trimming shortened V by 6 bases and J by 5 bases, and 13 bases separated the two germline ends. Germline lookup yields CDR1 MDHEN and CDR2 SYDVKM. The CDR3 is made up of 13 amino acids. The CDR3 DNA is TGTGCCAGCAGGGTTTTGGAGCGGACTGAAGCTTTCTTT. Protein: CASRVLERTEAFF.

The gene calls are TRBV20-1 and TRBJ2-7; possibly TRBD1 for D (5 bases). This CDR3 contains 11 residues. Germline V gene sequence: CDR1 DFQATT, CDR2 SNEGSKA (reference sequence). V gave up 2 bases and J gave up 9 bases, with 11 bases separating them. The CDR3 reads CSARPGLGQYF. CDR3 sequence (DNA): TGCAGTGCTAGACCAGGGTTGGGGCAGTACTTC.